The next 28 T cell receptor beta chains were all read from a single sample in a study of shared T cell receptors in the human thymus. The method was immunoSEQ multiplex PCR; TCRdb's version includes in-frame clones alone and lacks a portion of them. The repertoire holds 540,000 or so clones, with roughly 74% as singletons. The sample was also reused in another study, on human thymus T cells.

The specimen sequenced was thymocytes. The receptors here all came from a boy under three years old with a congenital heart defect.

A word on this clone: This CDR3 is missing its conserved last phenylalanine or tryptophan, likely due to a read error. The chain is built from TRBV7-9 and TRBJ1-2, with 8 bases aligning to TRBD1. This CDR3 region has 16 residues. V lost 2 bases to trimming and J lost 7 bases; unmatched junction nucleotides: 12. Germline V gives CDR1 SEHNR, CDR2 FQNEAQ (reference sequence). The CDR3 nucleotides are TGTGCCAGCAGCTTAAGTTCAGGGGGCGGTCTTCGTGGCTACACCCTC. The encoded protein is CASSLSSGGGLRGYTL.

The gene calls are TRBV28 and TRBJ2-7; the D is unclear. Germline CDR1 and CDR2: MDHEN and SYDVKM. The V end lost 3 bases, the J end lost 5 bases, and 17 bases lay between the germline ends. The CDR3 is 15 amino acids. The CDR3 DNA sequence: TGTGCCAGCAGTTTCCTTCCGGGTACGGTCCACGAGCAGTACTTC. It codes for CASSFLPGTVHEQYF.

The chain employs TRBV10-3 and TRBJ2-2, with a weak D call TRBD1 (6 bases). The ends were cut back, 6 bases at V and 0 bases at J, with 17 bases in the middle. Germline V gives CDR1 ENHRY, CDR2 SYGVKD. The CDR3 spans 17 residues. CDR3 sequence: CAISEGRGTTNTGELFF. For the CDR3, the DNA is TGTGCCATCAGCGAAGGCAGGGGAACTACGAACACCGGGGAGCTGTTTTTT.

V and J are TRBV6-5 and TRBJ2-1; D is perhaps TRBD1 (6 bases). Trimming took 7 bases from V and 13 from J, leaving 20 bases between them. Germline loops: CDR1 MNHEY, CDR2 SVGAGI. The CDR3 contains 13 residues. In DNA form, the CDR3 reads TGTGCCAGCAAAAATAGGACAGAGAGAGACCAGTTCTTC. This translates into CASKNRTERDQFF.

The rearrangement joins TRBV5-4 to TRBJ1-5; D possibly corresponds to TRBD1 (6 bases). Germline V CDR1 and CDR2: SGHNT, YYREEE (reference sequence). V was clipped by 1 base and J by 0 bases, with 11 bases between them. CDR3 length: 16 amino acids. CDR3 sequence: CASSLNYRDSNQPQHF. CDR3 in DNA: TGTGCCAGCAGCTTGAACTACAGGGATAGCAATCAGCCCCAGCATTTT.

CDR3 sequence (DNA): TGTGCCTGGAGGGCCTGGAACACCGGGGAGCTGTTTTTT. Protein sequence: CAWRAWNTGELFF. The V and J genes are TRBV30 and TRBJ2-2; D gene unclear. V lost 3 bases to trimming and J lost 1 base, with 6 bases between them. CDR3 length: 13 amino acids. The germline CDR1 and CDR2 sequences are GTSNPN and SVGIG (reference sequence).

This rearrangement joins TRBV6-6 to TRBJ2-1; no definite D call. The CDR3 is made up of 15 amino acids. Trimming took 2 bases from V and 0 from J, leaving 8 bases between them. Germline loops: CDR1 MNHNY, CDR2 SVGAGI (reference sequence). The CDR3 here is CASSYRGSSYNEQFF. CDR3 DNA sequence: TGTGCCAGCAGTTACCGAGGCAGCTCCTACAATGAGCAGTTCTTC.

The chain couples TRBV7-9 to TRBJ2-7; 9 bases match TRBD1. Per germline, CDR1 SEHNR and CDR2 FQNEAQ (reference sequence). The ends lost 5 bases at V and 1 base at J; junction bases unmatched: 6. CDR3 length: 15 amino acids. The CDR3 protein is CASSPLGQGSYEQYF. The DNA of the CDR3 is TGTGCCAGCAGCCCGTTGGGACAGGGTTCCTACGAGCAGTACTTC.

This chain links TRBV5-4 with TRBJ2-2; 8 positions agree with TRBD1. The CDR3 spans 15 residues. The germline V gene encodes CDR1 SGHNT and CDR2 YYREEE (reference sequence). After removal of 3 bases from V and 3 bases from J, the junction contained 4 bases not matched to a gene. DNA of the CDR3: TGTGCCAGCAGCTGGGGACAGGCGCACACCGGGGAGCTGTTTTTT. It is translated as CASSWGQAHTGELFF. Full variable domain (outside the CDR3, taken from reference TRBV5-4 and TRBJ2-2): ETGVTQSPTHLIKTRGQQVTLRCSSQSGHNTVSWYQQALGQGPQFIFQYYREEENGRGNFPPRFSGLQFPNYSSELNVNALELDDSALYLCASSWGQAHTGELFFGEGSRLTVL.

This clone was picked up a small number of times. The V call is TRBV7-3, the J call TRBJ2-2; 11 nucleotides match TRBD1. The V segment lost 1 base and the J segment 0 bases; nucleotides outside the gene matches: 1. Germline CDR1 is SGHTA and CDR2 is FQGTGA. The CDR3 spans 17 residues. The CDR3, as DNA: TGTGCCAGCAGCTTAAGGACAGGGGGCGCGAACACCGGGGAGCTGTTTTTT. Translating gives CASSLRTGGANTGELFF.

The chain is built from TRBV6-5 and TRBJ1-2; D uncertain. This CDR3 has 12 amino acids. The germline V and J ends were trimmed by 5 bases and 6 bases, with 10 bases remaining between them. Germline lookup yields CDR1 MNHEY and CDR2 SVGAGI. This chain's CDR3 is CASSEASNGYTF. In DNA, the CDR3 is TGTGCCAGCAGTGAAGCGAGTAATGGCTACACCTTC.

The rearrangement uses TRBV5-1 and TRBJ1-3; 8 bases align to TRBD1. J was trimmed by 2 bases and V by 1 base; bases with no gene match: 2. The CDR3 extends over 15 amino acids. CDR1 is SGHRS and CDR2 is YFSETQ in the germline V gene. The CDR3 is CASSLMTGAGNTIYF. The CDR3 bases are TGCGCCAGCAGCTTGATGACAGGGGCTGGAAACACCATATATTTT.

This clone was counted between two and nine times. The V call is TRBV30, the J call TRBJ2-4, with TRBD2 as a possible D gene (6 bases). The CDR3 has 15 amino acids. Germline V gives CDR1 GTSNPN, CDR2 SVGIG (reference sequence). Trimming left V 3 bases short and J 1 base short, with 13 bases between. The CDR3 is CAWRRRGIAKNIQYF. The DNA for the CDR3 is TGTGCCTGGAGACGGCGCGGGATCGCCAAAAACATTCAGTACTTC.

The J gene is TRBJ2-4, the V gene TRBV4-1; 7 bases agree with TRBD2. V shed 3 bases and J 0 bases; nucleotides not matched to a gene: 2. This CDR3 comprises 15 residues. Germline lookup yields CDR1 MGHRA and CDR2 YSYEKL. The CDR3 spells CASSHLAGAKNIQYF. CDR3 DNA sequence: TGCGCCAGCAGCCACTTAGCGGGAGCCAAAAACATTCAGTACTTC.

This chain uses TRBV28 with TRBJ2-5; TRBD2 agrees at 7 bases. The ends lost 3 bases at V and 4 bases at J; junction bases unmatched: 17. Germline V lookup: CDR1 MDHEN, CDR2 SYDVKM. The CDR3 is made up of 18 amino acids. The CDR3 DNA follows: TGTGCCAGCAGTTTCGACTGCCACCCATCTGGGGGGGTAGAGACCCAGTACTTC. This gives the protein CASSFDCHPSGGVETQYF.

This chain uses TRBV7-2 with TRBJ1-1, with D uncertain. The germline V gene has CDR1 SGHTA and CDR2 FQGNSA. The CDR3 loop spans 14 amino acids. V was clipped by 5 bases and J by 4 bases, with 14 bases between them. The CDR3 loop reads CASSVDGEGTEAFF. The CDR3 DNA sequence: TGTGCCAGCAGCGTAGACGGGGAGGGCACTGAAGCTTTCTTT. Variable domain in full (rest from reference TRBV7-2 and TRBJ1-1): GAGVSQSPSNKVTEKGKDVELRCDPISGHTALYWYRQSLGQGLEFLIYFQGNSAPDKSGLPSDRFSAERTGGSVSTLTIQRTQQEDSAVYLCASSVDGEGTEAFFGQGTRLTVV.

The chain combines TRBV30 with TRBJ2-1; 8 bases are a match to TRBD1. V gave up 1 base and J gave up 7 bases; unmatched junction bases: 15. Per germline, CDR1 GTSNPN and CDR2 SVGIG (reference sequence). This CDR3 contains 17 residues. As DNA, the CDR3 is TGTGCCTGGAGTGGAAAAAAAGGGACAGGCAGTAGGAATGAGCAGTTCTTC. Its translation is CAWSGKKGTGSRNEQFF.

In its sample, this clone was seen once. The genes are TRBV4-1 and TRBJ1-4; perhaps TRBD1 as D (5 bases). V gave up 6 bases and J gave up 4 bases, with 12 bases separating them. Germline loops: CDR1 MGHRA, CDR2 YSYEKL. The CDR3 runs to 14 residues. The CDR3 coding sequence is TGCGCCAGCAGTCTTGGGGGACTTAATGAAAAACTGTTTTTT. Its translation is CASSLGGLNEKLFF.

The chain links TRBV29-1 to TRBJ2-5, with D possibly TRBD1 on 8 matching bases. This CDR3 comprises 13 residues. Germline V CDR1 and CDR2: SQVTM, ANQGSEA. The ends were cut back, 6 bases at V and 5 bases at J, with 16 bases in the middle. CDR3 DNA: TGCAGCGTCACCTACAGGGGGGGTGAGACCCAGTACTTC. Translating it yields CSVTYRGGETQYF.

As to this clone: Other nucleotide sequences from this sample produce the same CDR3. The chain joins TRBV25-1 to TRBJ1-2; D is perhaps TRBD1 (5 bases). CDR1 MGHDK and CDR2 SYGVNS come from the germline V gene. Trimming stripped 4 bases from V and 7 bases from J, with 7 bases between. The CDR3 is made up of 11 amino acids. The CDR3 DNA follows: TGTGCCAGCAGTGGGGGCTCTGGCTACACCTTC. Amino acids: CASSGGSGYTF.

This chain connects TRBV19 to TRBJ2-7, with D possibly matching TRBD2 (5 bases). Germline V gene data show CDR1 as LNHDA and CDR2 as SQIVND (reference sequence). The ends were cut back, 4 bases at V and 5 bases at J, with 30 bases in the middle. The CDR3 spans 19 residues. CDR3 nucleotide sequence: TGTGCCAGTAGTAGAGTACCACCGGGTCTAGCCTCTCCTCCCCACGAGCAGTACTTC. Translation gives CASSRVPPGLASPPHEQYF.

V gene TRBV30 combines with J gene TRBJ2-7; D might be TRBD2 (6 bases). Germline CDR1 GTSNPN, CDR2 SVGIG (reference sequence). Trimming removed 0 bases from V and 2 bases from J, with 17 bases in between. This CDR3 contains 16 residues. Here the CDR3 reads CAWSVWGRDFPYEQYF. As DNA, the CDR3 is TGTGCCTGGAGTGTATGGGGAAGGGACTTTCCCTACGAGCAGTACTTC.

The chain is built from TRBV30 and TRBJ1-1, with D hard to call. CDR1 and CDR2 (germline): GTSNPN, SVGIG (reference sequence). The CDR3 extends over 12 amino acids. Between the trimmed V and J ends, which lost 7 bases and 5 bases, there was a span of 14 bases. In nucleotides, the CDR3 is TGTGCCTCCCTGCGGGAGGGAACTGAAGCTTTCTTT. Its translation is CASLREGTEAFF.

V and J are TRBV27 and TRBJ2-1; 9 bases fit TRBD2. The ends lost 2 bases at V and 6 bases at J; junction bases unmatched: 14. This CDR3 contains 18 residues. CDR1 is MNHEY and CDR2 is SMNVEV in the germline V gene (reference sequence). The CDR3 is CASSLISRREGLGNEQFF. CDR3 DNA sequence: TGTGCCAGCAGTTTAATCTCCCGGCGGGAGGGCCTGGGCAATGAGCAGTTCTTC.

V usage is TRBV15 and J usage is TRBJ2-7; 8 bases match TRBD2. V trimming: 2 bases; J trimming: 0 bases; junction bases outside the gene matches: 21. CDR3 length: 21 amino acids. Per germline, CDR1 LNHNV and CDR2 YYDKDF (reference sequence). CDR3 nucleotide sequence: TGTGCCACCAGCAGATCGAGGGGTGGGGTTCCGGGGGGGCCTCGCTCCTACGAGCAGTACTTC. Translating gives CATSRSRGGVPGGPRSYEQYF.

A few counts support this clone. The genes are TRBV4-2 and TRBJ2-1; D gene unclear. Germline CDR1 LGHNA, CDR2 YNFKEQ. The V and J ends lost 4 bases and 4 bases respectively, with 20 bases between them. CDR3 length equals 17 residues. CDR3 loop: CASSRAAFKELYNEQFF. As DNA, the CDR3 is TGTGCCAGCAGCCGCGCGGCCTTCAAGGAATTGTACAATGAGCAGTTCTTC.

The chain recombines TRBV27 with TRBJ2-7; 8 bases line up with TRBD2. CDR3 size: 18 residues. The germline gives CDR1 MNHEY, CDR2 SMNVEV (reference sequence). V shed 2 bases and J 2 bases; nucleotides not matched to a gene: 14. CDR3 sequence reads: CASSLHPGGPKHTYEQYF. Here the CDR3 DNA reads TGTGCCAGCAGTTTACACCCGGGAGGGCCCAAACATACCTACGAGCAGTACTTC.

DNA for the CDR3: TGTGCCAGCAGTGCCGCTAGCGGGAGTTACAATGAGCAGTTCTTC. It is translated as CASSAASGSYNEQFF. This chain links TRBV2 with TRBJ2-1; TRBD2 agrees at 10 bases. With V trimmed by 4 bases and J by 4 bases, 4 bases remained unmatched. From germline, CDR1 is SNHLY and CDR2 FYNNEI. This CDR3 is built from 15 residues.